The clone carrying this T cell receptor beta chain was picked up a small number of times. Its target is unknown. RNA was extracted and reverse transcribed into cDNA as the sequencing template. Only in-frame clones appear in the TCRdb table, and some are missing; sequencing was by immunoSEQ multiplex PCR. The sample lists about 90,000 clones; around 40% were seen once. The record originates from a study of CD8+ T cells in alopecia areata. Overall study results and limits: A large proportion of expanded lesional clones were detected persisting in scalp and blood during tofacitinib.

This CDR3 spans 11 amino acids. The germline gives CDR1 MNHNY, CDR2 SVGAGI (reference sequence). Trimming shortened V by 7 bases and J by 7 bases, and 8 bases separated the two germline ends. Treatment described: oral pan-JAK inhibitor, 5-10 mg twice daily. This sample comprised CD8+ T cells sorted from blood, obtained at week 24, from a patient treated with tofacitinib. This clonotype was sampled from a human donor with alopecia areata. The rearrangement uses TRBV6-6 and TRBJ2-1; D gene ambiguous. CDR3 sequence reads: CASIVGNEQFF. CDR3 sequence (DNA): TGTGCCAGCATAGTGGGGAATGAGCAGTTCTTC.